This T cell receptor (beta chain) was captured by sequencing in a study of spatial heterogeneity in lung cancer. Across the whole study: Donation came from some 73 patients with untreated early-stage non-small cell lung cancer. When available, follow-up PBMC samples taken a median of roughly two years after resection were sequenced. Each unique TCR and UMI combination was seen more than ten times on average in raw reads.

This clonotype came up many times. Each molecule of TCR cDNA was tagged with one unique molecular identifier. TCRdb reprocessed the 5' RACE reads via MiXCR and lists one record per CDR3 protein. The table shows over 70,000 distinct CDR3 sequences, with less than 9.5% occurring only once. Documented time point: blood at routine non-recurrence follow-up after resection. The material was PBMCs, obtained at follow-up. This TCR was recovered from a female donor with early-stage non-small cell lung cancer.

As DNA, the CDR3 is TGTGCCAGCACCCCGGGTTTGGTCGGGGAGCTGTTTTTT. It encodes CASTPGLVGELFF. This chain uses TRBV12-3 or TRBV12-4 with TRBJ2-2; D is uncertain. The CDR3 is 13 residues long. V lost 7 bases and J lost 7, with 13 bases in between.